This T cell receptor beta chain came from a study of T cell responses to AZD1222 COVID-19 vaccine. TCRdb's table, derived via immunoSEQ multiplex PCR, lists solely in-frame clones and lacks some. The data hold around 99,000 clones, with around nine tenths observed a single time. Concerning this clone: Antigen: not known.

J was trimmed by 2 bases and V by 0 bases; bases with no gene match: 4. CDR1 LGHNA and CDR2 YNFKEQ come from the germline V gene. CDR3 length: 15 amino acids. Study-wide findings and caveats: A reported finding is that nearly half of spike-specific TCRs target unmutated variant regions. Seropositive at baseline were only five or six AZD1222 recipients.

Sequencing used peripheral blood, obtained on day 0 of AZD1222 vaccination. The chain recombines TRBV4-2 with TRBJ2-7, with 7 bases that match TRBD2. This sequence originates from an adult in good health. The CDR3, as DNA: TGTGCCAGCAGCCAAGATGAGGGAGGGGCCTACGAGCAGTACTTC. It encodes CASSQDEGGAYEQYF.